One T cell receptor beta chain is described in this entry. The antigen remains unidentified. This CDR3 is 16 amino acids long. V was clipped by 3 bases and J by 3 bases; unmatched bases: 5. The germline gives CDR1 SGHDN, CDR2 FVKESK. The sample's treatment: 15 to 20 received Ad26.COV2.S at low or high dose, single or two shots; 5 received placebo; per-sample allocation not given. The samples date from day 63 after the first vaccine or placebo injection. The individual, an adult aged 18-55 years, was a donor in Boston. The vaccine delivered Wuhan-strain SARS-CoV-2 spike through an Ad26 vector. The data belong to a study of Ad26.COV2.S vaccination and SARS-CoV-2 variants. Study-level findings and limits: TCR breadth and depth estimates may have understated total T cell responses.

Here immunoSEQ multiplex PCR was the method, and the copy in TCRdb shows in-frame clones only, minus some. The repertoire includes around 240,000 clones, approximately 87% of them detected once, and roughly 10% sits in the top ten. The chain recombines TRBV14 with TRBJ2-6, with 7 bases fitting TRBD2. The sequencing used peripheral blood, collected in a trial of Ad26.COV2.S vaccine versus placebo. The receptor was isolated from a person between 18 and 65 years old who received the Ad26.COV2.S COVID-19 vaccine or a placebo. CDR3 DNA sequence: TGTGCCAGCAGCCAGTCGGGGGGTAATGGGGCCAACGTCCTGACTTTC. Its protein is CASSQSGGNGANVLTF.